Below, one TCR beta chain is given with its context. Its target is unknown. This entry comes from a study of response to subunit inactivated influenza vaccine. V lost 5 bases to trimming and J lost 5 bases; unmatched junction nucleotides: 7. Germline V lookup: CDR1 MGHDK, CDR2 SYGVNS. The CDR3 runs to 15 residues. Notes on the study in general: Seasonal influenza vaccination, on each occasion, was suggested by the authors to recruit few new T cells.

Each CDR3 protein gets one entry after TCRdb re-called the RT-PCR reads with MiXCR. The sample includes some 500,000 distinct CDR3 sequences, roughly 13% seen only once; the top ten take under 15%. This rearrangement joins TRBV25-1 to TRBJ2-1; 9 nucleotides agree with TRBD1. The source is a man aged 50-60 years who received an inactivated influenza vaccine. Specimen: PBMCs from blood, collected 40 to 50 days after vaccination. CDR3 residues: CASSSATGGDNEQFF. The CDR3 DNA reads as TGTGCCAGCAGTTCAGCGACAGGGGGAGACAATGAGCAGTTCTTC.